A single TCR beta chain is shown here with its context. What it binds is unknown. This sample is part of a study of T cells in Graves' hyperthyroidism and ophthalmopathy. Study results and limitations: With a median lead of approximately 6.4 months before onset, the model predicted ophthalmopathy. Blood shared most expanded thyroid clonotypes above 0.001.

RNA transcripts provided the source from which TCR beta CDR3 regions were amplified. The HTBI primer set served for first-round RT-PCR of the TCR CDR3. One entry per CDR3 protein, called by TCRdb with MiXCR from the multiplex PCR reads. The sample has about 300,000 distinct CDR3 sequences, approximately 18% seen once. Disease lasting under 3 months, a NOSPECS grade of at least 4, and a Clinical Activity Score of at least 3 were features of the ophthalmopathy patients. Patients having uncontrolled infection, another autoimmune disease, pregnancy or lactation were not included. V trimming: 1 base; J trimming: 2 bases; junction bases outside the gene matches: 7. Germline V gene lookup returns CDR1 SGHRS and CDR2 YFSETQ. This CDR3 comprises 18 residues.

V and J are TRBV5-1 and TRBJ2-3; 13 positions agree with TRBD2. Sequenced: blood. The TCR sequence derives from a man in his forties or fifties with Graves' ophthalmopathy. The CDR3 region has the DNA TGCGCCAGCAGCTTGAGGACTAGCGGGAGCCGGGCCACAGATACGCAGTATTTT. Protein: CASSLRTSGSRATDTQYF.